This T cell receptor (beta chain) was observed in a study of T cell responses to AZD1222 COVID-19 vaccine. Libraries were prepared by immunoSEQ multiplex PCR; TCRdb keeps only in-frame clonotypes and omits some of them. The sample records roughly 150,000 clones, over 80% being singletons. This CDR3 has 18 amino acids. CDR1 and CDR2 (germline): LNHNV, YYDKDF (reference sequence). With V trimmed by 2 bases and J by 0 bases, 8 bases remained unmatched. Note on this clone: What it binds is not known.

Study findings and constraints: Reportedly, nearly half of unique spike TCRs recognized epitopes outside B.1.351/B.1.1.7 mutations.

The gene calls are TRBV15 and TRBJ2-1, with 9 nucleotides matching TRBD1. The TCR was taken from an adult who received the AZD1222 COVID-19 vaccine. Source: peripheral blood, taken 28 days after the second AZD1222 dose. This CDR3 reads CATSRNTGGRSSYNEQFF. DNA for the CDR3: TGTGCCACCAGCAGAAATACAGGGGGCCGGAGCTCCTACAATGAGCAGTTCTTC.